A single sample gave rise to the 18 T cell receptor beta chains below, sequenced in a study of blood T cells in healthy people across ages. It was with a sample-barcoded 5' primer and a J-beta primer mix that a second PCR of about 6 to 12 cycles was run. TCRdb re-derived calls from the 5' RACE reads in MiXCR, one entry per CDR3 protein. The data hold around 2 million distinct CDR3 sequences, with about two fifths observed a single time. Sequencing was performed on blood. These receptors were obtained from a human donor in good health.

This clonotype came up a few times. The J gene is TRBJ1-2, the V gene TRBV7-9; D is undetermined. The length of the CDR3 is 16 residues. V was pared by 7 bases and J by 0 bases, with 18 bases between. Germline CDR1 and CDR2: SEHNR and FQNEAQ (reference sequence). The chain's CDR3 is CASTDTITFANYGYTF. The CDR3, as DNA: TGTGCCAGCACCGACACCATCACGTTTGCTAACTATGGCTACACCTTC.

This sequence joins TRBV24-1 and TRBJ2-1; TRBD2 matches at 12 bases. The junction had 3 bases not matched to a gene; V was cut back by 4 bases and J by 0 bases. The V gene's germline CDR1 is KGHDR and CDR2 SFDVKD. The CDR3 totals 17 residues. The DNA of the CDR3 is TGTGCCACCAGTGAACCGGGACTAGCGGGCTCCTACAATGAGCAGTTCTTC. Its protein is CATSEPGLAGSYNEQFF.

The chain carries TRBV19 and TRBJ1-2, with D maybe TRBD1 (5 bases). From germline, CDR1 is LNHDA and CDR2 SQIVND (reference sequence). The CDR3 sequence is 17 residues long. Deletions cut 6 bases from V and 4 bases from J, with 24 bases between. The CDR3 spells CASSPNMGRLIGYGYTF. In DNA, the CDR3 is TGTGCCAGTAGCCCCAACATGGGACGCCTCATAGGCTATGGCTACACCTTC.

This clonotype was seen more than once but under ten times. This chain connects TRBV4-3 to TRBJ2-1; weak D call: TRBD1 (6 bases). Trimming left V 0 bases short and J 1 base short, with 13 bases between. The CDR3 runs 17 residues. Germline lookup yields CDR1 LGHNA and CDR2 YSLEER. The CDR3 reads CASSQDRIGTSYNEQFF. The CDR3 nucleotides read TGCGCCAGCAGCCAAGATCGGATAGGGACATCCTACAATGAGCAGTTCTTC.

This chain uses TRBV6-5 with TRBJ1-2; D call uncertain. The CDR3 contains 14 residues. V was cut by 6 bases and J by 1 base, with 12 bases left in between. CDR1 and CDR2 from the germline V gene are MNHEY and SVGAGI. CDR3 residues: CASRAVSYNYGYTF. The CDR3 nucleotides read TGTGCCAGCAGAGCCGTGTCCTATAACTATGGCTACACCTTC.

This clonotype was picked up a small number of times. The chain has TRBV3-1 and TRBJ1-2; D is ambiguous. Per germline, CDR1 LGHDT and CDR2 YNNKEL (reference sequence). The CDR3 is made up of 11 amino acids. Trimming cost V 5 bases and J 6 bases, with 7 bases left between them. CDR3 sequence: CASSKNNGYTF. CDR3 sequence (DNA): TGTGCCAGCAGCAAGAATAATGGCTACACCTTC.

In the case of this clonotype: Just one base apart from a much larger clone, this may be a read error. The rearrangement links TRBV6-5 to TRBJ1-2; tentative D call: TRBD1 (5 bases). The CDR3 sequence is 11 residues long. The V gene's germline CDR1 is MNHEY and CDR2 SVGAGI. The V end was cut by 10 bases, the J end by 3 bases, with 9 bases between. CDR3: CANGRDYGYTF. The CDR3 nucleotides read TGTGCCAACGGCAGGGACTATGGCTACACCTTC.

V gene TRBV10-3 combines with J gene TRBJ1-1, with a possible D match to TRBD1 (5 bases). This CDR3 spans 14 amino acids. Germline CDR1 reads ENHRY; CDR2 reads SYGVKD. Trimming left V 6 bases short and J 0 bases short, with 11 bases between. This chain's CDR3 is CAIRKDNLNTEAFF. The CDR3, as DNA: TGTGCCATCAGGAAGGACAACCTGAACACTGAAGCTTTCTTT.

The chain combines TRBV20-1 with TRBJ1-1; the D is unclear. CDR3 length: 13 amino acids. The germline gives CDR1 DFQATT, CDR2 SNEGSKA (reference sequence). V lost 7 bases and J 4 bases, leaving 16 bases between the germline ends. The CDR3 protein is CSGESEGATEAFF. CDR3 DNA sequence: TGCAGTGGTGAGAGCGAAGGTGCCACTGAAGCTTTCTTT.

This chain connects TRBV3-1 to TRBJ2-7; unclear D gene. With 4 bases removed from V and 1 base from J, the gap between germline ends came to 11 bases. This CDR3 spans 14 amino acids. Germline CDR1 reads LGHDT; CDR2 reads YNNKEL (reference sequence). CDR3 in DNA: TGTGCCAGCAGCCGCGGTCTACGATCCTACGAGCAGTACTTC. Translating gives CASSRGLRSYEQYF.

This clonotype was seen a handful of times. The chain links TRBV6-6 to TRBJ2-5; TRBD1 might be the D (6 bases). The CDR3 totals 14 residues. Trimming left V 5 bases short and J 6 bases short, with 16 bases between. Germline lookup yields CDR1 MNHNY and CDR2 SVGAGI (reference sequence). In nucleotides, the CDR3 is TGTGCCAGCAGTCAATCAGGGGATGTGAAGACCCAGTACTTC. As protein: CASSQSGDVKTQYF.

In this sample, this clonotype turned up a few times. The V gene is TRBV24-1, the J gene TRBJ2-5; perhaps TRBD1 as D (6 bases). Germline V gene lookup returns CDR1 KGHDR and CDR2 SFDVKD. CDR3 length equals 12 residues. V shed 9 bases and J shed 1 base, with 8 bases lying between them. In DNA, the CDR3 is TGTGCCACCGCGGACAGCCAAGAGACCCAGTACTTC. It codes for CATADSQETQYF.

This clonotype was counted a few times. CDR3 amino acids: CASSLAISSTDTQYF. The CDR3 nucleotides are TGTGCCAGCAGCTTAGCTATAAGCAGCACAGATACGCAGTATTTT. This chain joins TRBV7-2 and TRBJ2-3; D is ambiguous. CDR1 and CDR2 (germline): SGHTA, FQGNSA. Trimming took off 0 bases at V and 0 bases at J, with 7 bases between the two ends. This CDR3 has 15 amino acids. The full variable domain, completed using reference TRBV7-2 and TRBJ2-3, is GAGVSQSPSNKVTEKGKDVELRCDPISGHTALYWYRQSLGQGLEFLIYFQGNSAPDKSGLPSDRFSAERTGGSVSTLTIQRTQQEDSAVYLCASSLAISSTDTQYFGPGTRLTVL.

This clonotype has a handful of counts. V is TRBV27 and J is TRBJ1-2; 10 bases line up with TRBD1. The CDR3 runs 15 residues. V lost 5 bases, J lost 6 bases, and 9 bases stayed unmatched. CDR1 MNHEY and CDR2 SMNVEV come from the germline V gene (reference sequence). The CDR3 nucleotides read TGTGCCAGCAGTCCATCCAGACAGGGGGCGGATGGCTACACCTTC. This codes for CASSPSRQGADGYTF.

This sequence joins TRBV15 and TRBJ1-2; D is perhaps TRBD1 (5 bases). The CDR3 totals 17 residues. V lost 2 bases, J lost 0 bases, and 16 bases lay in between. CDR1 is LNHNV and CDR2 is YYDKDF in the germline V gene (reference sequence). The CDR3 DNA follows: TGTGCCACCAGCAGACAGAGAGGGACCGATCCTAACTATGGCTACACCTTC. Protein sequence: CATSRQRGTDPNYGYTF.

This chain joins TRBV12-3 or TRBV12-4 and TRBJ2-1, with a possible D match to TRBD2 (6 bases). The CDR3 runs 14 residues. Trimming removed 10 bases at V and 7 bases at J, with 20 bases between. As DNA, the CDR3 is TGTGCCACCACAGCTGGGGGGTCGGAGAATGAGCAGTTCTTC. Amino acids: CATTAGGSENEQFF.

The V gene is TRBV12-3 or TRBV12-4, the J gene TRBJ1-1; D ambiguous. The V and J ends lost 2 bases and 1 base respectively, with 8 bases between them. The CDR3 runs to 14 residues. The CDR3 region has the DNA TGTGCCAGCAGTTTATCTACCCCGAACACTGAAGCTTTCTTT. It codes for CASSLSTPNTEAFF.

This clonotype was seen more than once but under ten times. The chain couples TRBV29-1 to TRBJ2-3; no clear D. V lost 4 bases and J 6 bases, leaving 5 bases between the germline ends. CDR1 and CDR2 (germline): SQVTM, ANQGSEA. The CDR3 loop spans 10 amino acids. The CDR3 spells CSVAGDTQYF. The CDR3 coding sequence is TGCAGCGTTGCCGGGGATACGCAGTATTTT.